This T cell receptor (beta chain) derives from a study of blood T cell repertoires in COVID-19. Germline V gene sequence: CDR1 SGHTA, CDR2 FQGNSA. The CDR3 covers 12 residues. V lost 3 bases, J lost 11 bases, and 11 bases lay in between. The protocol was immunoSEQ multiplex PCR, while the TCRdb copy is restricted to in-frame clones and leaves out a portion. Of approximately 270,000 clones detected, about 85% appear once; the ten largest clones hold around 3.3%. This TCR derives from a man aged 18 to 29 with active or convalescent COVID-19. The genes are TRBV7-2 and TRBJ1-5; D gene uncertain. Sequenced material: peripheral blood. DNA for the CDR3: TGTGCCAGCAGCTTTAGCGAGGGTACCCAGCATTTT. Its translation is CASSFSEGTQHF.